The 24 T cell receptor beta chains given below trace back to one sample, sequenced in a study of T cell responses to AZD1222 COVID-19 vaccine. Assay: immunoSEQ multiplex PCR; the TCRdb copy retains only in-frame clones and omits some. This table holds approximately 150,000 clones, under 95% found once. Source: peripheral blood, taken on day 0 of AZD1222 vaccination. The receptors were gathered from an adult in good health.

About this clone: Other DNA sequences within the sample encode an identical CDR3. The chain carries TRBV6-2 or TRBV6-3 and TRBJ1-1, with D perhaps matching TRBD1 (5 bases). V was shortened by 6 bases and J by 2 bases, with 10 bases between the two germline ends. The CDR3 covers 13 residues. The germline V gene has CDR1 MNHEY and CDR2 SVGEGT. The CDR3 is CASSPTGNTEAFF. The CDR3, as DNA: TGTGCCAGCAGCCCCACAGGTAACACTGAAGCTTTCTTT.

The V and J genes are TRBV4-3 and TRBJ2-1; 8 bases align to TRBD2. This CDR3 is built from 20 residues. Per germline, CDR1 LGHNA and CDR2 YSLEER. With 3 bases clipped from V and 6 bases from J, the junction kept 22 bases outside the gene matches. The CDR3 is CASSHRPPSTSSGSSNEQFF. The CDR3 DNA reads as TGCGCCAGCAGCCACCGCCCTCCTTCGACTTCTAGCGGGTCTTCCAATGAGCAGTTCTTC.

The gene calls are TRBV30 and TRBJ1-2; D call uncertain. There are 14 residues in the CDR3. Between the trimmed V and J ends, which lost 0 bases and 6 bases, there was a span of 14 bases. Germline-derived CDR1 and CDR2 are GTSNPN and SVGIG (reference sequence). The CDR3 spells CAWSVKGLYDGYTF. CDR3 in DNA: TGTGCCTGGAGTGTGAAGGGCCTCTATGATGGCTACACCTTC.

The chain links TRBV3-1 (or the pseudogene TRBV3-2) to TRBJ2-5; D perhaps matches TRBD2 (6 bases). There are 12 residues in the CDR3. CDR1 and CDR2 (germline): LGHDT, YNNKEL (reference sequence). The V end lost 4 bases, the J end lost 5 bases, and 8 bases lay between the germline ends. CDR3: CASSLAGETQYF. The CDR3 DNA follows: TGTGCCAGCAGCCTGGCGGGGGAGACCCAGTACTTC.

The V call is TRBV6-6, the J call TRBJ1-5; D remains ambiguous. The CDR3 runs to 14 residues. V was trimmed by 2 bases and J by 4 bases, leaving 9 bases between them. Germline V gives CDR1 MNHNY, CDR2 SVGAGI (reference sequence). This CDR3 is CASSYGGSNQPQHF. For the CDR3, the DNA is TGTGCCAGCAGTTACGGAGGGTCTAATCAGCCCCAGCATTTT.

The chain carries TRBV7-9 and TRBJ2-5, with 10 bases matching TRBD1. V shed 5 bases and J 5 bases; nucleotides not matched to a gene: 2. The CDR3 extends over 13 amino acids. CDR1 is SEHNR, CDR2 FQNEAQ, per germline (reference sequence). The DNA of the CDR3 is TGTGCCAGCAGCCCGGGACAGGGGGAGACCCAGTACTTC. This translates into CASSPGQGETQYF.

The chain combines TRBV7-2 with TRBJ1-6; D not certain. CDR3 size: 16 residues. V gave up 1 base and J gave up 9 bases, with 16 bases separating them. Germline V lookup: CDR1 SGHTA, CDR2 FQGNSA. The chain's CDR3 is CASSLGSGTLGSPLHF. CDR3 nucleotides: TGTGCCAGCAGCTTAGGGTCAGGAACTCTGGGTTCACCCCTCCACTTT.

The chain uses TRBV9 and TRBJ1-1; D may be TRBD1 (6 bases). The CDR3 has 14 residues. Trimming took 4 bases from V and 9 from J, leaving 19 bases between them. From germline, CDR1 is SGDLS and CDR2 YYNGEE. DNA for the CDR3: TGTGCCAGCAGCCCACTTGGCACACAGGGTCAAGCTTTCTTT. Translation: CASSPLGTQGQAFF.

Turning to this clone: The junction departs from germline at one end; a sequencing error may be responsible. This chain uses TRBV19 with TRBJ2-1, with TRBD2 matching over 10 bases. CDR1 is LNHDA, CDR2 SQIVND, per germline (reference sequence). The CDR3 is made up of 15 amino acids. CDR3 sequence: CATTGSGRAYDEQFF. The CDR3 DNA sequence: TGTGCCACTACAGGGAGCGGGAGGGCCTACGATGAGCAGTTCTTC.

The chain carries TRBV2 and TRBJ1-4, with no clear D. Germline lookup yields CDR1 SNHLY and CDR2 FYNNEI. V was cut by 6 bases and J by 0 bases, with 11 bases left in between. CDR3 size: 15 residues. The CDR3 DNA reads TGTGCCAGCAGAGGACGGTCTGCAACTAATGAAAAACTGTTTTTT. Amino acids: CASRGRSATNEKLFF.

The J gene is TRBJ2-5, the V gene TRBV9; D is unclear. CDR3 length: 12 residues. V lost 3 bases and J 2 bases, leaving 5 bases between the germline ends. Germline V gene data show CDR1 as SGDLS and CDR2 as YYNGEE. The CDR3 nucleotides are TGTGCCAGCAGCGCGTCACAAGAGACCCAGTACTTC. Translated: CASSASQETQYF. Complete variable domain (other parts from reference TRBV9 and TRBJ2-5): DSGVTQTPKHLITATGQRVTLRCSPRSGDLSVYWYQQSLDQGLQFLIQYYNGEERAKGNILERFSAQQFPDLHSELNLSSLELGDSALYFCASSASQETQYFGPGTRLLVL.

This clone was observed a single time. The V and J genes are TRBV6-5 and TRBJ1-1; 9 nucleotides line up with TRBD1. The CDR3 is 15 amino acids. Germline loops: CDR1 MNHEY, CDR2 SVGAGI. V shed 9 bases, J shed 5 bases, and the junction held 13 bases outside the gene matches. The DNA of the CDR3 is TGTGCCAGTAAGGGTGCCGCGACAGGGGGTACTGAAGCTTTCTTT. This codes for CASKGAATGGTEAFF.

The chain combines TRBV18 with TRBJ2-3; D could derive from TRBD1 or TRBD2 (6 bases each). The CDR3 length is 13 residues. Trimming left V 5 bases short and J 4 bases short, with 10 bases between. Germline assignment: CDR1 KGHSH and CDR2 LQKENI. CDR3 residues: CASSNREADTQYF. The CDR3, as DNA: TGTGCCAGCTCAAACAGGGAGGCAGATACGCAGTATTTT.

The J gene is TRBJ1-1, the V gene TRBV19; D is unclear. Germline V gene data show CDR1 as LNHDA and CDR2 as SQIVND (reference sequence). V lost 3 bases and J 3 bases, leaving 11 bases between the germline ends. The CDR3 totals 14 residues. The CDR3 protein is CASSMPWPYTEAFF. The CDR3 bases are TGTGCCAGTAGTATGCCCTGGCCCTACACTGAAGCTTTCTTT.

The chain links TRBV5-1 to TRBJ2-5, with 8 bases fitting TRBD2. Germline CDR1 is SGHRS and CDR2 is YFSETQ. V trimming: 2 bases; J trimming: 7 bases; junction bases outside the gene matches: 10. The CDR3 has 15 residues. The CDR3: CASSLRAGDSGTQYF. CDR3 nucleotide sequence: TGCGCCAGCAGCTTACGAGCGGGGGATTCAGGGACCCAGTACTTC.

The rearrangement joins TRBV27 to TRBJ1-5; D gene ambiguous. Trimming removed 8 bases from V and 7 bases from J, with 24 bases in between. The germline V gene has CDR1 MNHEY and CDR2 SMNVEV (reference sequence). This CDR3 region has 16 residues. As DNA, the CDR3 is TGTGCCAGCCGTCGAAACTCCGGGAAAAAGGGACAGCCCCAGCATTTT. Its translation: CASRRNSGKKGQPQHF.

The V call is TRBV3-1 (or the pseudogene TRBV3-2), the J call TRBJ2-7; D unclear. This CDR3 region has 14 residues. Trimming shortened V by 1 base and J by 3 bases, and 10 bases separated the two germline ends. Germline lookup yields CDR1 LGHDT and CDR2 YNNKEL (reference sequence). CDR3 DNA: TGTGCCAGCAGCCAAGGGTTTGGTAGCTACGAGCAGTACTTC. Protein: CASSQGFGSYEQYF.

The chain couples TRBV27 to TRBJ1-2; the D is unclear. This CDR3 region has 13 residues. Per the germline V gene, CDR1 is MNHEY and CDR2 is SMNVEV (reference sequence). Trimming shortened V by 3 bases and J by 10 bases, and 15 bases separated the two germline ends. CDR3 loop: CASSFEGRFNYTF. The DNA for the CDR3 is TGTGCCAGCAGTTTTGAGGGCAGGTTCAACTACACCTTC.

The genes are TRBV24-1 and TRBJ1-1; 12 bases map to TRBD1. Per the germline V gene, CDR1 is KGHDR and CDR2 is SFDVKD. The CDR3 totals 18 residues. Trimming removed 0 bases from V and 11 bases from J; junction bases left unmatched: 15. The chain's CDR3 is CATSDLCSRDRGLGEAFF. CDR3 bases: TGTGCCACCAGTGATTTGTGCTCCCGGGACAGGGGGCTAGGAGAGGCTTTCTTT.

The chain employs TRBV2 and TRBJ1-3, with D perhaps matching TRBD1 (6 bases). The germline V gene encodes CDR1 SNHLY and CDR2 FYNNEI. The CDR3 covers 14 residues. V gave up 6 bases and J gave up 0 bases, with 9 bases separating them. This chain's CDR3 is CASSPGHSGNTIYF. The CDR3 nucleotides are TGTGCCAGCAGCCCGGGACACTCTGGAAACACCATATATTTT.

The chain has TRBV7-2 and TRBJ2-5, with 11 nucleotides matching TRBD2. The germline CDR1 and CDR2 sequences are SGHTA and FQGNSA. This CDR3 has 15 amino acids. The V and J ends lost 1 base and 5 bases, in that order; junction bases with no gene match: 3. As DNA, the CDR3 is TGTGCCAGCAGCTTAGGACTAGCGGGGAGGGAGACCCAGTACTTC. Protein sequence: CASSLGLAGRETQYF.

This chain links TRBV6-1 with TRBJ1-1, with D uncertain. The CDR3 runs to 13 residues. The ends were cut back, 3 bases at V and 1 base at J, with 6 bases in the middle. Germline V lookup: CDR1 MNHNS, CDR2 SASEGT. The CDR3, as DNA: TGTGCCAGCAGTGAGTTAGGGAACACTGAAGCTTTCTTT. This gives the protein CASSELGNTEAFF.

The chain links TRBV11-2 to TRBJ2-3; 7 positions match TRBD1. V gave up 4 bases and J gave up 3 bases; unmatched junction bases: 4. The germline V gene has CDR1 SGHAT and CDR2 FQNNGV. This CDR3 spans 14 amino acids. The CDR3 loop reads CASSSSGGTDTQYF. The DNA of the CDR3 is TGTGCCAGCAGCTCTTCAGGGGGTACAGATACGCAGTATTTT.

This chain connects TRBV18 to TRBJ2-1, with 13 bases identical to TRBD2. CDR1 KGHSH and CDR2 LQKENI come from the germline V gene. With V trimmed by 6 bases and J by 5 bases, 22 bases remained unmatched. The CDR3 totals 21 residues. The CDR3 region has the DNA TGTGCCAGCTCGACCCGCTCGGGACTAGCGGGACCGTTAACAGTCCACAATGAGCAGTTCTTC. It yields the protein CASSTRSGLAGPLTVHNEQFF.